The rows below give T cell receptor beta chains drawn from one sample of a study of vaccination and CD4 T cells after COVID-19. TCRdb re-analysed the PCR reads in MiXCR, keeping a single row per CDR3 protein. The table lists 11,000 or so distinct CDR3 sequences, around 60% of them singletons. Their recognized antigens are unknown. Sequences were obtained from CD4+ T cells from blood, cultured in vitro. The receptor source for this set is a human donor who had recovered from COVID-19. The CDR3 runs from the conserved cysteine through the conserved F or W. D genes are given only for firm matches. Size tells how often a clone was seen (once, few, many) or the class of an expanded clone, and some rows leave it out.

CDR3 protein: CASRDRTTTDTQYF
CDR3 DNA: TGTGCCAGCAGGGACAGGACGACCACAGATACGCAGTATTTT
V gene: TRBV7-8
D gene: TRBD1
clone size: .
J gene: TRBJ2-3

CDR3 protein: CASSRGQGLLETQYF
CDR3 DNA: TGTGCCAGCAGCCGAGGACAGGGGCTATTGGAGACCCAGTACTTC
V gene: TRBV5-6
D gene: TRBD1
clone size: .
J gene: TRBJ2-5

CDR3 protein: CSARRGFGGTYNEQFF
CDR3 DNA: TGCAGTGCTCGAAGAGGGTTCGGCGGGACCTACAATGAGCAGTTCTTC
V gene: TRBV20-1
D gene: .
clone size: .
J gene: TRBJ2-1

CDR3 protein: CASSTWTGGSDTEAFF
CDR3 DNA: TGTGCCAGCAGCACTTGGACAGGGGGATCGGACACTGAAGCTTTCTTT
V gene: TRBV21-1
D gene: .
clone size: .
J gene: TRBJ1-1

CDR3 protein: CASSYSLGNTEAFF
CDR3 DNA: TGTGCCAGCAGTTACTCGTTAGGGAACACTGAAGCTTTCTTT
V gene: TRBV6-5
D gene: .
clone size: large
J gene: TRBJ1-1

CDR3 protein: CAISESRLNSGANVLTF
CDR3 DNA: TGTGCCATCAGTGAGTCTCGACTTAACTCTGGGGCCAACGTCCTGACTTTC
V gene: TRBV10-3
D gene: .
clone size: .
J gene: TRBJ2-6

CDR3 protein: CASSYSDTEAFF
CDR3 DNA: TGTGCCAGCAGTTACTCGGACACTGAAGCTTTCTTT
V gene: TRBV6-5
D gene: .
clone size: .
J gene: TRBJ1-1

CDR3 protein: CASYGLATRETQYF
CDR3 DNA: TGTGCCAGCTATGGACTAGCGACGAGGGAGACCCAGTACTTC
V gene: TRBV6-1
D gene: TRBD2
clone size: few
J gene: TRBJ2-5

CDR3 protein: CASSSIIGRGRAYEQYF
CDR3 DNA: TGTGCCAGCAGCTCGATAATCGGGAGGGGGCGAGCCTACGAGCAGTACTTC
V gene: TRBV11-2
D gene: .
clone size: .
J gene: TRBJ2-7

CDR3 protein: CASSRQLRTSGANVLTF
CDR3 DNA: TGTGCCAGCAGTCGACAGCTTAGAACCTCTGGGGCCAACGTCCTGACTTTC
V gene: TRBV27
D gene: .
clone size: .
J gene: TRBJ2-6

CDR3 protein: CSARGFGAGYTF
CDR3 DNA: TGCAGTGCTAGAGGGTTCGGGGCTGGCTACACCTTC
V gene: TRBV20-1
D gene: .
clone size: .
J gene: TRBJ1-2

CDR3 protein: CASSERGFTEAFF
CDR3 DNA: TGTGCCAGCAGTGAACGGGGTTTTACTGAAGCTTTCTTT
V gene: TRBV6-1
D gene: .
clone size: few
J gene: TRBJ1-1

CDR3 protein: CASSLDAPPSYEQYF
CDR3 DNA: TGTGCCAGCAGCTTAGACGCTCCCCCGTCCTACGAGCAGTACTTC
V gene: TRBV11-2
D gene: .
clone size: .
J gene: TRBJ2-7

CDR3 protein: CASSLRGRGGEKLFF
CDR3 DNA: TGTGCCAGCAGCTTACGGGGCAGGGGTGGTGAAAAACTGTTTTTT
V gene: TRBV7-2
D gene: .
clone size: .
J gene: TRBJ1-4

CDR3 protein: CASSGATGGSYNEQFF
CDR3 DNA: TGTGCCAGCAGCGGAGCGACAGGGGGCTCCTACAATGAGCAGTTCTTC
V gene: TRBV7-3
D gene: TRBD1
clone size: .
J gene: TRBJ2-1

CDR3 protein: CASSPQRTGIETQYF
CDR3 DNA: TGTGCCAGCAGCCCCCAAAGGACAGGGATTGAGACCCAGTACTTC
V gene: TRBV7-3
D gene: TRBD1
clone size: few
J gene: TRBJ2-5

CDR3 protein: CASSITGTGGRTEAFF
CDR3 DNA: TGTGCCAGTAGTATTACGGGGACAGGGGGCCGCACTGAAGCTTTCTTT
V gene: TRBV19
D gene: TRBD1
clone size: .
J gene: TRBJ1-1

CDR3 protein: CATSRDRNHEAFF
CDR3 DNA: TGTGCCACCAGCAGAGACAGGAACCATGAAGCTTTCTTT
V gene: TRBV15
D gene: .
clone size: .
J gene: TRBJ1-1

CDR3 protein: CASGRDQPQHF
CDR3 DNA: TGTGCCAGCGGGCGGGATCAGCCCCAGCATTTT
V gene: TRBV7-2
D gene: .
clone size: once
J gene: TRBJ1-5

CDR3 protein: CASSPGEGYEQYF
CDR3 DNA: TGCGCCAGCAGCCCAGGGGAGGGATACGAGCAGTACTTC
V gene: TRBV4-3
D gene: .
clone size: .
J gene: TRBJ2-7

CDR3 protein: CAWSFQSDSPLHF
CDR3 DNA: TGTGCCTGGAGTTTCCAAAGTGATTCACCCCTCCACTTT
V gene: TRBV30
D gene: .
clone size: .
J gene: TRBJ1-6

CDR3 protein: CASRSGGQGVHEQYF
CDR3 DNA: TGTGCCAGCAGATCCGGGGGACAGGGGGTGCACGAGCAGTACTTC
V gene: TRBV6-2/TRBV6-3
D gene: TRBD1
clone size: .
J gene: TRBJ2-7

CDR3 protein: CASSQGFNYGYTF
CDR3 DNA: TGTGCCAGCAGCCAAGGGTTTAACTATGGCTACACCTTC
V gene: TRBV7-2
D gene: .
clone size: once
J gene: TRBJ1-2

CDR3 protein: CASSLGGIEQFF
CDR3 DNA: TGTGCCAGCAGTTTAGGAGGGATTGAGCAGTTCTTC
V gene: TRBV28
D gene: .
clone size: .
J gene: TRBJ2-1

CDR3 protein: CATGIWGNQPQHF
CDR3 DNA: TGTGCCACCGGGATTTGGGGCAATCAGCCCCAGCATTTT
V gene: TRBV27
D gene: .
clone size: few
J gene: TRBJ1-5

CDR3 protein: CAISPGDMNTEAFF
CDR3 DNA: TGTGCCATCAGCCCGGGAGATATGAACACTGAAGCTTTCTTT
V gene: TRBV10-3
D gene: .
clone size: .
J gene: TRBJ1-1

CDR3 protein: CATSRGGSTDTQYF
CDR3 DNA: TGTGCCACCAGCAGAGGGGGAAGCACAGATACGCAGTATTTT
V gene: TRBV15
D gene: .
clone size: .
J gene: TRBJ2-3

CDR3 protein: CASSLKGPDTQYF
CDR3 DNA: TGTGCCAGCAGCTTGAAGGGTCCAGATACGCAGTATTTT
V gene: TRBV5-4
D gene: .
clone size: .
J gene: TRBJ2-3

CDR3 protein: CASSIEGLAGTGTGELFF
CDR3 DNA: TGTGCCAGTAGTATAGAGGGGCTAGCGGGGACAGGGACCGGGGAGCTGTTTTTT
V gene: TRBV19
D gene: .
clone size: .
J gene: TRBJ2-2

CDR3 protein: CASSGNGQIEAFF
CDR3 DNA: TGTGCCAGCAGTGGAAACGGACAGATTGAAGCTTTCTTT
V gene: TRBV6-1
D gene: .
clone size: .
J gene: TRBJ1-1

CDR3 protein: CASSFQGTPLEAFF
CDR3 DNA: TGTGCCAGCAGCTTCCAGGGGACCCCCCTTGAAGCTTTCTTT
V gene: TRBV7-9
D gene: .
clone size: .
J gene: TRBJ1-1

CDR3 protein: CSARGGSGQPQHF
CDR3 DNA: TGCAGTGCTAGGGGCGGTTCGGGTCAGCCCCAGCATTTT
V gene: TRBV20-1
D gene: .
clone size: large
J gene: TRBJ1-5

CDR3 protein: CASSWGSRNTEAFF
CDR3 DNA: TGTGCCAGCAGTTGGGGGTCTCGGAACACTGAAGCTTTCTTT
V gene: TRBV27
D gene: .
clone size: .
J gene: TRBJ1-1

CDR3 protein: CASSSLGANVLTF
CDR3 DNA: TGTGCCAGCAGTTCCTTGGGGGCCAACGTCCTGACTTTC
V gene: TRBV7-6
D gene: .
clone size: .
J gene: TRBJ2-6

CDR3 protein: CASSEPGTGWAPLHF
CDR3 DNA: TGTGCCAGCAGTGAACCGGGGACAGGATGGGCACCCCTCCACTTT
V gene: TRBV25-1
D gene: TRBD1
clone size: .
J gene: TRBJ1-6

CDR3 protein: CSAPKARRSNYGYTF
CDR3 DNA: TGCAGTGCTCCCAAGGCCCGCAGGTCCAACTATGGCTACACCTTC
V gene: TRBV20-1
D gene: .
clone size: .
J gene: TRBJ1-2

CDR3 protein: CAISGQTGAYGYTF
CDR3 DNA: TGTGCCATCAGTGGACAGACAGGGGCCTATGGCTACACCTTC
V gene: TRBV10-3
D gene: TRBD1
clone size: few
J gene: TRBJ1-2

CDR3 protein: CASRAGMGEKLFF
CDR3 DNA: TGTGCCAGCAGGGCAGGGATGGGGGAAAAACTGTTTTTT
V gene: TRBV6-1
D gene: .
clone size: once
J gene: TRBJ1-4

CDR3 protein: CASSLAGVTDTQYF
CDR3 DNA: TGTGCCAGCAGCTTAGCGGGGGTCACAGATACGCAGTATTTT
V gene: TRBV7-2
D gene: .
clone size: .
J gene: TRBJ2-3

CDR3 protein: CASSIQGFKGYEQFF
CDR3 DNA: TGTGCCAGCAGCATACAGGGTTTCAAGGGCTATGAGCAGTTCTTC
V gene: TRBV11-2
D gene: .
clone size: .
J gene: TRBJ2-1

CDR3 protein: CASSLKGRSEAFF
CDR3 DNA: TGTGCCAGCAGTTTGAAGGGTCGCTCTGAAGCTTTCTTT
V gene: TRBV12-3/TRBV12-4
D gene: .
clone size: few
J gene: TRBJ1-1

CDR3 protein: CASSLAGATEAFF
CDR3 DNA: TGTGCCAGCAGCTTGGCAGGGGCCACTGAAGCTTTCTTT
V gene: TRBV7-2
D gene: .
clone size: .
J gene: TRBJ1-1

CDR3 protein: CASTRTGATYEQYF
CDR3 DNA: TGTGCCAGCACCAGGACAGGGGCCACCTACGAGCAGTACTTC
V gene: TRBV5-8
D gene: TRBD1
clone size: .
J gene: TRBJ2-7

CDR3 protein: CASSFNLAGGPSSYEQYF
CDR3 DNA: TGTGCCAGCAGTTTTAATCTAGCGGGAGGGCCGAGCTCCTACGAGCAGTACTTC
V gene: TRBV28
D gene: TRBD2
clone size: .
J gene: TRBJ2-7

CDR3 protein: CAISESRTSGSGELFF
CDR3 DNA: TGTGCCATCAGTGAGTCGAGGACTAGCGGGAGTGGGGAGCTGTTTTTT
V gene: TRBV10-3
D gene: TRBD2
clone size: few
J gene: TRBJ2-2